This T cell receptor (beta chain) comes out of a study of regulatory dendritic cells for organ transplantation. Study-level findings and limits: Memory CD8+ clonal expansion seemed more limited with regulatory than mature dendritic cells.

Of note for this clone: Its antigen is unknown.

V shed 0 bases, J shed 5 bases, and the junction held 7 bases outside the gene matches. Germline CDR1 MGHRA, CDR2 YSYEKL. CDR3 size: 17 residues. Some clones are missing from TCRdb's copy, which holds only in-frame ones; the method was immunoSEQ multiplex PCR. The sample yields roughly 28,000 clones, 82% seen once. This receptor was obtained from a human donor in good health. Sequencing was performed on naive CD4+ T cells from blood. Indicated subset: CD45RA+ naive T cells. The chain combines TRBV4-1 with TRBJ2-2, with TRBD1 matching 9 bases. DNA for the CDR3: TGCGCCAGCAGCCAAGAACTAACAGGGGGCTGGACCGGGGAGCTGTTTTTT. Protein sequence: CASSQELTGGWTGELFF.